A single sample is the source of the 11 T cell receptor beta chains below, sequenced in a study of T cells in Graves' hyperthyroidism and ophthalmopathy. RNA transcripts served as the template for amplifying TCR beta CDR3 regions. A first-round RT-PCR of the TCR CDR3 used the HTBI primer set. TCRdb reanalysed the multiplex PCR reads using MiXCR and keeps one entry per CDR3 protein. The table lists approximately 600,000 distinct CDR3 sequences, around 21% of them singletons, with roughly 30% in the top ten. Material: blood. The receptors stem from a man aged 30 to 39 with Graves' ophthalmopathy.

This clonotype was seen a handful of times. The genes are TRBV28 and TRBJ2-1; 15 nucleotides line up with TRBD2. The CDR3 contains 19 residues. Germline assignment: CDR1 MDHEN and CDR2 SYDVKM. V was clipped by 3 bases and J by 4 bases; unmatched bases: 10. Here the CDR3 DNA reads TGTGCCAGCAGTTTTGACGGACTAGCGGGAGGGCCCAGGTACAATGAGCAGTTCTTC. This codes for CASSFDGLAGGPRYNEQFF.

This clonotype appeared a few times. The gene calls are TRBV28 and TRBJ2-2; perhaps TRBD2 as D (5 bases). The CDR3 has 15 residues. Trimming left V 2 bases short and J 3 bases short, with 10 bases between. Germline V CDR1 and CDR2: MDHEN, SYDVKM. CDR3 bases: TGTGCCAGCAGTTTAGACGGGAAGCACACCGGGGAGCTGTTTTTT. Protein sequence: CASSLDGKHTGELFF.

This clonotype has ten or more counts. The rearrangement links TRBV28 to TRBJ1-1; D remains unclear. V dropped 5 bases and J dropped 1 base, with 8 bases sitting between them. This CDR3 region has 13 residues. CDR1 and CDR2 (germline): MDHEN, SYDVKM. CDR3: CASSSRGNTEAFF. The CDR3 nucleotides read TGTGCCAGCAGTAGTCGAGGGAACACTGAAGCTTTCTTT.

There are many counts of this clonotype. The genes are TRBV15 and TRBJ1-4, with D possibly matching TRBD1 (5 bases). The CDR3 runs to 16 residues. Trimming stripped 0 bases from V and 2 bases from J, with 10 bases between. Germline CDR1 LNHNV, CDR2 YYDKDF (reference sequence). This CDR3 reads CATSRDHPGTNEKLFF. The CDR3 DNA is TGTGCCACCAGCAGAGATCACCCAGGGACTAATGAAAAACTGTTTTTT.

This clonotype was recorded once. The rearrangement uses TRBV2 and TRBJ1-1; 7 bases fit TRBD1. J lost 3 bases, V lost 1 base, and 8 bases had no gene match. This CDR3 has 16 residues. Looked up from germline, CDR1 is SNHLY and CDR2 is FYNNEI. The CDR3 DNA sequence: TGTGCCAGCAGTGAAGGGTACGAGGGGGCTGACACTGAAGCTTTCTTT. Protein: CASSEGYEGADTEAFF. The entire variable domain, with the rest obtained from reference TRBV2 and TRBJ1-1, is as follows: EPEVTQTPSHQVTQMGQEVILRCVPISNHLYFYWYRQILGQKVEFLVSFYNNEISEKSEIFDDQFSVERPDGSNFTLKIRSTKLEDSAMYFCASSEGYEGADTEAFFGQGTRLTVV.

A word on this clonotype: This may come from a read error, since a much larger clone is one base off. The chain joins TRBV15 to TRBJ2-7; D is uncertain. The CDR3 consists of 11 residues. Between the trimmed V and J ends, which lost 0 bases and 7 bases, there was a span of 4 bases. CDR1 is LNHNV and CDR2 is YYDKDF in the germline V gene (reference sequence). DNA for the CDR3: TGTGCCACCAGCAGAGAGCATGAGCAGTACTTC. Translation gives CATSREHEQYF.

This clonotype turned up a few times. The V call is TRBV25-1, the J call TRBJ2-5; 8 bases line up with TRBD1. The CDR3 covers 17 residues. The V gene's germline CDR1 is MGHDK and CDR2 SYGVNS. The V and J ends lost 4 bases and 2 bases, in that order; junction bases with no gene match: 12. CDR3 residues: CASSVPGTGPGQETQYF. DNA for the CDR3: TGTGCCAGCAGTGTACCCGGGACAGGACCAGGGCAAGAGACCCAGTACTTC.

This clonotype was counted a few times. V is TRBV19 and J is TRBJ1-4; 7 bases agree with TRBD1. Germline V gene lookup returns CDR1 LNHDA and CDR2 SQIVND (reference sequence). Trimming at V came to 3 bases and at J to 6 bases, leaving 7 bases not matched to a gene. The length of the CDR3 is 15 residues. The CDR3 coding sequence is TGTGCCAGTAGTATCCGGACAGGTGCGGATGAAAAACTGTTTTTT. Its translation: CASSIRTGADEKLFF. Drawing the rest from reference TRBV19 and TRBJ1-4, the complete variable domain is DGGITQSPKYLFRKEGQNVTLSCEQNLNHDAMYWYRQDPGQGLRLIYYSQIVNDFQKGDIAEGYSVSREKKESFPLTVTSAQKNPTAFYLCASSIRTGADEKLFFGSGTQLSVL.

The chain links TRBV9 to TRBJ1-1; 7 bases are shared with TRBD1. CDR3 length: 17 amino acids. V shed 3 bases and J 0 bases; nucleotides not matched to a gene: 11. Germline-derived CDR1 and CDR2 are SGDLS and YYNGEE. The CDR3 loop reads CASSGGPGQSMNTEAFF. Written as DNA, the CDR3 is TGTGCCAGCAGCGGGGGACCGGGACAGTCCATGAACACTGAAGCTTTCTTT.

Here the CDR3 DNA reads TGTGCCAGCAGTTCTGGGACTTTGCAGCCCCAGCATTTT. This sequence encodes CASSSGTLQPQHF. The J gene is TRBJ1-5, the V gene TRBV28; weak D call: TRBD1 (5 bases). Germline V lookup: CDR1 MDHEN, CDR2 SYDVKM. The CDR3 has 13 residues. V lost 4 bases, J lost 7 bases, and 11 bases lay in between.

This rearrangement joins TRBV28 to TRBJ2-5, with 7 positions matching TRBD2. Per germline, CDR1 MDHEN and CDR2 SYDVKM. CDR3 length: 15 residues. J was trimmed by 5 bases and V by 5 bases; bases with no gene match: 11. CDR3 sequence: CASSPKTSSSETQYF. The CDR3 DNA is TGTGCCAGCAGTCCTAAGACTAGCTCGAGTGAGACCCAGTACTTC. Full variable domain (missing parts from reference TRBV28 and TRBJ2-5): DVKVTQSSRYLVKRTGEKVFLECVQDMDHENMFWYRQDPGLGLRLIYFSYDVKMKEKGDIPEGYSVSREKKERFSLILESASTNQTSMYLCASSPKTSSSETQYFGPGTRLLVL.